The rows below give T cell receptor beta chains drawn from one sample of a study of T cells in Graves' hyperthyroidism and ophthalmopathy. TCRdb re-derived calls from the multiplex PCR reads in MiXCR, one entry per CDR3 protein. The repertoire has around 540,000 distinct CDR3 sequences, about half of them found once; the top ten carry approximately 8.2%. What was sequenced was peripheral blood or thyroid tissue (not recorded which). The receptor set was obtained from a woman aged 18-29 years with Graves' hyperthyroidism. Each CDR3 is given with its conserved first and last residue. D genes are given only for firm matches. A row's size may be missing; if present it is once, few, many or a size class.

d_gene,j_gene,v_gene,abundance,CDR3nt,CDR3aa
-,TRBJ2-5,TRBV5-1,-,TGCGCCAGCAGCACGACCGGGAATAAAGAGACCCAGTACTTC,CASSTTGNKETQYF
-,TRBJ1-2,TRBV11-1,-,TGTGCCTGGAGTGTAGTCGGGGTGAGGTATGGCTACACCTTC,CAWSVVGVRYGYTF
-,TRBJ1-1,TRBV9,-,TGCGCCAGCAGCCTTGAGGCGGGGCGCGCCACTGAAGCTTTCTTT,CASSLEAGRATEAFF
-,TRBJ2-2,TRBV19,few,TGTGCCAGTAGTATAGGACAGTCGAACACCGGGGAGCTGTTTTTT,CASSIGQSNTGELFF
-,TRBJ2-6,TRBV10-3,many,TGTGCCATCAAAGGGGGGTCTGGGGCCAACGTCCTGACTTTC,CAIKGGSGANVLTF
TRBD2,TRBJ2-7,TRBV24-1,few,TGTGCCACCAGTGTCCTGACTAGCGCACTCTACGAGCAGTACTTC,CATSVLTSALYEQYF
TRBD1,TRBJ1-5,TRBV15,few,TGTGCCACCAGCATAAACACAGGGGTTCGCAATCAGCCCCAGCATTTT,CATSINTGVRNQPQHF
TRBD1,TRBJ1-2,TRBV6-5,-,TGTGCCAGCAGTGCAGGACAGGGCAACTATGGCTACACCTTC,CASSAGQGNYGYTF
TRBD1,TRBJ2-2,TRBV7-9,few,TGTGCCAGCAGCTTAACCGGAACCGGGACAGGGGTCACCGGGGAGCTGTTTTTT,CASSLTGTGTGVTGELFF
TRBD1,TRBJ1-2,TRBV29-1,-,TGCAGCGTCCTTAGAGGGGGCGTTTATGGCTACACCTTC,CSVLRGGVYGYTF
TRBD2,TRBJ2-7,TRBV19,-,TGTGCCAGTAGTATAGGGGGAGCGGGATACGAGCGGTACTTC,CASSIGGAGYERYF
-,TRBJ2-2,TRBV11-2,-,TGTGCCAGCAGCTCCCGCTACCAGCGGAACACCGGGGAGCTGTTTTTT,CASSSRYQRNTGELFF
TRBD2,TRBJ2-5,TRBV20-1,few,TGCAGTGCTAGAAAGTGGCTAGCGGCCTGGGGGACCCAGTACTTC,CSARKWLAAWGTQYF
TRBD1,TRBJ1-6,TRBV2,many,TGTGCCAGCAGAAGTGGAAACAGGGGGCGGAATTCACCCCTCCACTTT,CASRSGNRGRNSPLHF
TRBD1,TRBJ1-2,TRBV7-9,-,TGTGCCAGCAGAGCAACATACTTGGACAGGGCTAATGGCTACACCTTC,CASRATYLDRANGYTF
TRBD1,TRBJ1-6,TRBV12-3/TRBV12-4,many,TGTGCCAGCAGTCAGACAGGGGCAGGTTCACCCCTCCACTTT,CASSQTGAGSPLHF
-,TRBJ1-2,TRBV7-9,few,TGTGCCAGCAGCTTTGTCGGACGGATCTATGGCTACACCTTC,CASSFVGRIYGYTF
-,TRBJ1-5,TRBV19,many,TGTGCCAGTAGTACCCTCAACGGGGGTGGTCAGCCCCAGCATTTT,CASSTLNGGGQPQHF
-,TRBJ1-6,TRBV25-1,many,TGTGCCAGCAGTGAATATGGGGTTAGCTCCTATAATTCACCCCTCCACTTT,CASSEYGVSSYNSPLHF
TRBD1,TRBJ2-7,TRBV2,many,TGTGCCAGCAGTGATAAGACAGGGCCCGAGCAGTACTTC,CASSDKTGPEQYF
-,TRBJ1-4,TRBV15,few,TGTGCCAGCACAGCCGACCGATCAACTAATGAAAAACTGTTTTTT,CASTADRSTNEKLFF
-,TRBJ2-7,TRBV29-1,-,TGCAGCGTCCTCGGACACTACGAGCAGTACTTC,CSVLGHYEQYF
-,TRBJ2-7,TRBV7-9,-,TGTGCCAGCAGCTTAGACGGGGGACGCCCGGGCGAGCAGTACTTC,CASSLDGGRPGEQYF
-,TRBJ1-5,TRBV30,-,TGTGCCTGGGGACTGCTTAATCAGCCCCAGCATTTT,CAWGLLNQPQHF
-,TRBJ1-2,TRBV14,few,TGTGCCAGCAGCCAAGGAAAATACTATGGCTACACCTTC,CASSQGKYYGYTF
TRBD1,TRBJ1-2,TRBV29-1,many,TGCAGCGTTGAAGATGGGACAGGGGGAGTTCGAGGCTACACCTTC,CSVEDGTGGVRGYTF
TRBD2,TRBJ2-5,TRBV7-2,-,TGCGCCAGCAGCCAGAAGACTAGCGAGGAGACCCAGTACTTC,CASSQKTSEETQYF
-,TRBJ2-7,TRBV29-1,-,TGCAGCGTGAGTGGGAGAGGGAAGGGCTACGAGCAGTACTTC,CSVSGRGKGYEQYF
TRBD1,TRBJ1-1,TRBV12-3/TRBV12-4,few,TGTGCCAGCAGAACGACAGGGAAGAACACTGAAGCTTTCTTT,CASRTTGKNTEAFF
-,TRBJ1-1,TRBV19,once,TGTGCCAGTAGTGGATTATCCAGGGCGAACACTGAAGCTTTCTTT,CASSGLSRANTEAFF
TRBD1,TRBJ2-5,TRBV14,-,TGTGCCAGCAGCCAAGTGGACAGGCGGTCAGAGACCCAGTACTTC,CASSQVDRRSETQYF
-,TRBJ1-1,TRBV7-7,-,TGTGCTAGCAGCTTAGCGGGCAGGGAATGGAACACTGAAGCTTTCTTT,CASSLAGREWNTEAFF
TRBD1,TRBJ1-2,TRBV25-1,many,TGTGCCAGCTCAGGAAACAGGGGGAGGATCGATGGCTACACCTTC,CASSGNRGRIDGYTF
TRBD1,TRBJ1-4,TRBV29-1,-,TGCAGCGGAGGACAGGGTGAAAAACTGTTTTTT,CSGGQGEKLFF
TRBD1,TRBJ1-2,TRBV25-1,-,TGTGCCAGCACAACAGGGGGTAATGGCTACACCTTC,CASTTGGNGYTF